This T cell receptor (beta chain) was observed in a study of cytomegalovirus exposure and HLA in healthy donors. The PCR was carried out with 60 Vbeta primers and 13 Jbeta primers. This table comes from immunoSEQ multiplex PCR, and its TCRdb copy is limited to in-frame clones, with some not included. The table includes almost 200,000 clones, roughly 77% detected once. Study-wide results and limits: For TCR beta chains, V- and J-gene trimming was later linked to a missense DCLRE1C variant.

In regard to this clone: Its antigen is still unknown.

Germline V gene sequence: CDR1 LGHNA, CDR2 YNFKEQ. The CDR3 is 14 residues long. Trimming took off 4 bases at V and 8 bases at J, with 14 bases between the two ends. Input material: PBMCs. The chain carries TRBV4-2 and TRBJ1-4; TRBD1 might be the D (5 bases). The TCR comes from a male donor in good health and CMV-seropositive. CDR3 loop: CASSPVGGEEKLFF. The CDR3 bases are TGTGCCAGCAGCCCAGTTGGGGGGGAAGAAAAACTGTTTTTT.